A single sample gave rise to the 9 T cell receptor beta chains below, sequenced in a study of post-analysis software for immune sequencing data. Findings of the study overall: Patients carried five TRBV segments more frequently than controls did, and TRBV5-6, TRBV5-1 and TRBV20-1 were among them.

Their specific antigens are unknown. Sequencing libraries made from TCR beta cDNA carried unique molecular identifiers. TCRdb itself ran the PCR reads through MiXCR, one entry per CDR3 protein. Among 380,000 or so distinct CDR3 sequences listed, around 33% were seen once. Sequenced material: blood. The receptors come from a girl between 5 and 17 years old with multiple sclerosis.

The chain has TRBV7-2 and TRBJ1-1; tentatively, D is TRBD1 (5 bases). V lost 1 base and J lost 6, with 12 bases in between. This CDR3 contains 14 residues. Germline loops: CDR1 SGHTA, CDR2 FQGNSA. Here the CDR3 reads CASSLVGGSSEAFF. The DNA of the CDR3 is TGTGCCAGCAGCTTAGTGGGGGGATCATCTGAAGCTTTCTTT.

CDR3 protein: CSVAGASGDPQETQYF. CDR3 nucleotide sequence: TGCAGCGTGGCCGGGGCTAGCGGGGACCCCCAGGAGACCCAGTACTTC. The V and J genes are TRBV29-1 and TRBJ2-5; 9 nucleotides line up with TRBD2. J was trimmed by 5 bases and V by 6 bases; bases with no gene match: 16. The germline V gene has CDR1 SQVTM and CDR2 ANQGSEA. The CDR3 sequence is 16 residues long. Looking up the rest from reference TRBV29-1 and TRBJ2-5 gives the full variable domain: SAVISQKPSRDICQRGTSLTIQCQVDSQVTMMFWYRQQPGQSLTLIATANQGSEATYESGFVIDKFPISRPNLTFSTLTVSNMSPEDSSIYLCSVAGASGDPQETQYFGPGTRLLVL.

This clonotype has at least ten counts. This chain connects TRBV7-2 to TRBJ2-1; D might be TRBD1 (6 bases). The CDR3 sequence is 14 residues long. V shed 5 bases and J shed 6 bases, with 14 bases lying between them. The germline gives CDR1 SGHTA, CDR2 FQGNSA. Here the CDR3 reads CASSLGGSSNEQFF. The CDR3 DNA reads as TGTGCCAGCAGCCTAGGGGGTAGCAGCAATGAGCAGTTCTTC. Variable domain in full (rest from reference TRBV7-2 and TRBJ2-1): GAGVSQSPSNKVTEKGKDVELRCDPISGHTALYWYRQSLGQGLEFLIYFQGNSAPDKSGLPSDRFSAERTGGSVSTLTIQRTQQEDSAVYLCASSLGGSSNEQFFGPGTRLTVL.

This sequence joins TRBV2 and TRBJ1-2, with D possibly matching TRBD1 (5 bases). This CDR3 spans 13 amino acids. CDR1 and CDR2 (germline): SNHLY, FYNNEI. V lost 5 bases to trimming and J lost 4 bases, with 11 bases between them. CDR3 loop: CASSRGVSYGYTF. CDR3 DNA sequence: TGTGCCAGCAGTCGAGGGGTTAGCTATGGCTACACCTTC.

This clonotype was found a few times. This chain links TRBV12-3 or TRBV12-4 with TRBJ2-3; 8 nucleotides align to TRBD2. V was clipped by 3 bases and J by 3 bases; unmatched bases: 8. The CDR3 spans 16 residues. CDR3 loop: CASSFNSGGITDTQYF. DNA of the CDR3: TGTGCCAGCAGTTTTAACAGCGGGGGCATAACAGATACGCAGTATTTT.

In this sample, this clonotype turned up many times. At one end the junction does not follow the germline gene, possibly because of a read error. J is TRBJ2-5 and V is TRBV7-7; the D gene could be TRBD1 or TRBD2 (5 bases each). Germline V gives CDR1 SSHAT, CDR2 FNYEAQ (reference sequence). The CDR3 extends over 14 amino acids. The CDR3 sequence: CASSSGGGQETQYF. In DNA, the CDR3 is TGCGCCAGCAGCTCGGGTGGGGGCCAAGAGACCCAGTACTTC.

Concerning this clonotype: This sequence may be a read error, since a much larger clone differs from it by one base. This rearrangement joins TRBV7-8 to TRBJ2-7; TRBD1 or TRBD2 may be the D gene (7 bases each). Germline assignment: CDR1 SGHVS and CDR2 FQNEAQ. This CDR3 spans 17 amino acids. The CDR3 DNA reads TGTACCAGCAGCTTAAGGCCGGGCAGGGGGGGCTCCTACGAGCAGTACTTC. It encodes CTSSLRPGRGGSYEQYF.

The V call is TRBV6-5, the J call TRBJ1-1; 8 nucleotides line up with TRBD1. Per germline, CDR1 MNHEY and CDR2 SVGAGI. V shed 0 bases and J 2 bases; nucleotides not matched to a gene: 2. The CDR3 extends over 15 amino acids. The CDR3 loop reads CASSYSGTGNTEAFF. The CDR3 DNA reads as TGTGCCAGCAGTTACTCCGGGACAGGTAACACTGAAGCTTTCTTT.

Here the CDR3 DNA reads TGTGCCAGCACGGGAGATAGCAATCAGCCCCAGCATTTT. Protein sequence: CASTGDSNQPQHF. The gene calls are TRBV12-3 or TRBV12-4 and TRBJ1-5; D not certain. Trimming pared 7 bases from V and 0 bases from J, leaving 7 bases between. The CDR3 consists of 13 residues.